Below are 13 T cell receptor beta chains sequenced from a single sample in a study of cytomegalovirus exposure and HLA in healthy donors. Clones were read by immunoSEQ multiplex PCR, and TCRdb kept only the in-frame ones, dropping some. The sample records over 85,000 clones, 89% being singletons. Sequenced input: PBMCs. These receptors came from a woman younger than 35 in good health and CMV-seronegative.

The CDR3 nucleotides are TGTGCCAGCAGTCCCCGGCGGGGGGGGGCCACAGATACGCAGTATTTT. This codes for CASSPRRGGATDTQYF. The chain joins TRBV11-2 to TRBJ2-3; 9 bases match TRBD2. The length of the CDR3 is 16 residues. J gave up 2 bases and V 6 bases, and 9 bases lay outside the gene matches. The germline V gene encodes CDR1 SGHAT and CDR2 FQNNGV.

The chain carries TRBV29-1 and TRBJ2-7; D perhaps matches TRBD1 (5 bases). This CDR3 spans 14 amino acids. Germline assignment: CDR1 SQVTM and CDR2 ANQGSEA. V dropped 3 bases and J dropped 0 bases, with 12 bases sitting between them. CDR3 sequence: CSVEAKTASYEQYF. The DNA for the CDR3 is TGCAGCGTTGAGGCTAAGACAGCCTCCTACGAGCAGTACTTC.

The genes are TRBV5-6 and TRBJ2-7; the D gene is possibly TRBD2 (7 bases). The CDR3 covers 16 residues. Germline V gene sequence: CDR1 SGHDT, CDR2 YYEEEE. Trimming removed 0 bases at V and 0 bases at J, with 13 bases between. CDR3 sequence: CASSLGDGGPSYEQYF. The CDR3 DNA reads as TGTGCCAGCAGCTTGGGGGACGGGGGGCCCTCCTACGAGCAGTACTTC.

This clone was detected once. V is TRBV13 and J is TRBJ2-7; TRBD1 might be the D (6 bases). V dropped 8 bases and J dropped 6 bases, with 17 bases sitting between them. Per the germline V gene, CDR1 is PRHDT and CDR2 is FYEKMQ (reference sequence). The CDR3 length is 13 residues. The chain's CDR3 is CASQFSGAPEQYF. The CDR3 bases are TGTGCCAGCCAATTCTCAGGGGCCCCCGAGCAGTACTTC.

This clone was seen more than once but under ten times. J is TRBJ2-7 and V is TRBV7-2; TRBD1 matches at 7 bases. The V gene end was trimmed by 1 base and the J gene end by 1 base; junction bases not matched to a gene: 1. Germline-derived CDR1 and CDR2 are SGHTA and FQGNSA. The CDR3 runs to 14 residues. The CDR3 bases are TGTGCCAGCAGCTTAGGGGGACAGTCCTACGAGCAGTACTTC. Encoded protein: CASSLGGQSYEQYF.

CDR3 sequence (DNA): TGTGCCAGCAGCTTAGCCCAAGGAAACACCATATATTTT. Translated: CASSLAQGNTIYF. The V call is TRBV7-2, the J call TRBJ1-3; D is uncertain. V gave up 0 bases and J gave up 4 bases, with 4 bases separating them. The CDR3 runs to 13 residues. Germline V gene sequence: CDR1 SGHTA, CDR2 FQGNSA.

V usage is TRBV10-3 and J usage is TRBJ2-1, with TRBD1 matching over 7 bases. The CDR3 covers 13 residues. V shed 8 bases and J 3 bases; nucleotides not matched to a gene: 4. Germline CDR1 reads ENHRY; CDR2 reads SYGVKD. This chain's CDR3 is CAIGTVSYNEQFF. CDR3 sequence (DNA): TGTGCCATCGGGACAGTAAGCTACAATGAGCAGTTCTTC.

CDR3 residues: CASSHERSSGANVLTF. The CDR3 DNA sequence: TGCGCCAGCAGCCACGAGCGGAGCTCTGGGGCCAACGTCCTGACTTTC. The rearrangement joins TRBV4-1 to TRBJ2-6; maybe TRBD2 (5 bases). Per germline, CDR1 MGHRA and CDR2 YSYEKL. The CDR3 loop spans 16 amino acids. V shed 3 bases and J shed 0 bases, with 9 bases lying between them.

The genes are TRBV28 and TRBJ2-1; tentatively, D is TRBD1 (6 bases). The CDR3 spans 16 residues. V lost 2 bases, J lost 5 bases, and 16 bases lay in between. The germline gives CDR1 MDHEN, CDR2 SYDVKM. The chain's CDR3 is CASSLPDSIINNEQFF. CDR3 in DNA: TGTGCCAGCAGTTTACCGGACAGTATAATAAACAATGAGCAGTTCTTC.

This clone has just a few counts. The chain has TRBV5-1 and TRBJ1-6; 8 bases agree with TRBD1. V shed 4 bases and J 9 bases; nucleotides not matched to a gene: 6. Germline CDR1 SGHRS, CDR2 YFSETQ. There are 14 residues in the CDR3. The CDR3 is CASSRGQGSSPLHF. CDR3 nucleotides: TGCGCCAGCAGCCGAGGACAGGGATCTTCACCCCTCCACTTT. The whole variable domain, filled in from reference TRBV5-1 and TRBJ1-6, reads KAGVTQTPRYLIKTRGQQVTLSCSPISGHRSVSWYQQTPGQGLQFLFEYFSETQRNKGNFPGRFSGRQFSNSRSEMNVSTLELGDSALYLCASSRGQGSSPLHFGNGTRLTVT.

This chain uses TRBV9 with TRBJ2-5; 10 bases fit TRBD2. This CDR3 contains 15 residues. J lost 2 bases, V lost 2 bases, and 3 bases had no gene match. Germline V lookup: CDR1 SGDLS, CDR2 YYNGEE. CDR3 sequence (DNA): TGTGCCAGCAGCGTCCTAGCGGGGGCACAAGAGACCCAGTACTTC. The encoded protein is CASSVLAGAQETQYF.

The chain employs TRBV27 and TRBJ2-7, with 14 bases identical to TRBD2. The CDR3 is made up of 18 amino acids. Per the germline V gene, CDR1 is MNHEY and CDR2 is SMNVEV (reference sequence). The V and J ends lost 5 bases and 2 bases, in that order; junction bases with no gene match: 11. The CDR3 region is CASSLELGTSGSTYEQYF. CDR3 nucleotides: TGTGCCAGCAGTCTAGAACTCGGGACTAGCGGGAGTACCTACGAGCAGTACTTC.

V usage is TRBV30 and J usage is TRBJ2-7; tentative D call: TRBD2 (6 bases). This CDR3 region has 14 residues. Germline lookup yields CDR1 GTSNPN and CDR2 SVGIG (reference sequence). V was shortened by 1 base and J by 2 bases, with 12 bases between the two germline ends. CDR3 loop: CAWSELADTYEQYF. The CDR3 DNA reads as TGTGCCTGGAGTGAACTAGCCGATACCTACGAGCAGTACTTC.